The rows below give T cell receptor beta chains drawn from one sample of a study of cytomegalovirus exposure and HLA in healthy donors. Data came from immunoSEQ multiplex PCR; TCRdb stores just in-frame clones and leaves some out. The sample holds around 200,000 clones, 75% to 85% seen once. Sequencing was done on a sample of PBMCs. All receptors derive from a woman between 40 and 55 years old in good health and CMV-seronegative. Each CDR3 is given with its conserved first and last residue. The D gene is left open where the match is weak. Clone size is stated in some rows and not others, as once, few, many or a class when expanded.

TRBD2	few	TRBV14	20	TRBJ2-7	TGTGCCAGCAGCCACCCCACGGAGACTAGCGGGACTTTAAGCTCCTACGAGCAGTACTTC	CASSHPTETSGTLSSYEQYF
NA	NA	TRBV28	14	TRBJ2-7	TGTGCCAGCAGCTTCCCTGACAGCGCCTACGAGCAGTACTTC	CASSFPDSAYEQYF
NA	NA	TRBV2	14	TRBJ2-2	TGTGCCAGCGGGCCTCAGGGAAACACCGGGGAGCTGTTTTTT	CASGPQGNTGELFF
NA	NA	TRBV9	13	TRBJ1-2	TGTGCCAGCAGCGGAGGGGGTAGCTATGGCTACACCTTC	CASSGGGSYGYTF
NA	NA	TRBV28	13	TRBJ1-2	TGTGCCAGCCGGACGGAGGTCTCCTATGGCTACACCTTC	CASRTEVSYGYTF
NA	NA	TRBV19	15	TRBJ1-4	TGTGCCAGTAGTCCCCCCCCCGCGGGGGATGAAAAACTGTTTTTT	CASSPPPAGDEKLFF
TRBD1	NA	TRBV7-3	13	TRBJ1-1	TGTGCCAGCAGCTTCGCCTCAGGGGGCAAAGCTTTCTTT	CASSFASGGKAFF
NA	NA	TRBV28	13	TRBJ2-5	TGTGCCAGCAGTGGAGGGGCTCAAGAGACCCAGTACTTC	CASSGGAQETQYF
TRBD1	NA	TRBV5-1	13	TRBJ1-1	TGCGCCAGCAACACAGGGGCAGGCACTGAAGCTTTCTTT	CASNTGAGTEAFF
TRBD1	few	TRBV5-1	13	TRBJ1-1	TGCGCCAGCAGCTTGGGGGGACAGGCTGAAGCTTTCTTT	CASSLGGQAEAFF
NA	NA	TRBV5-6	14	TRBJ2-7	TGTGCCAGCAGCACCACAGGGAGTGGATACGAGCAGTACTTC	CASSTTGSGYEQYF
TRBD2	NA	TRBV5-1	17	TRBJ2-7	TGCGCCAGCAGCTTGTCCGTGGGACTAGCGGATGTCTACGAGCAGTACTTC	CASSLSVGLADVYEQYF
TRBD2	NA	TRBV7-3	15	TRBJ2-7	TGTGCCAGCAGCCAAACGGCGGGAGATTATAGCGAGCAGTACTTC	CASSQTAGDYSEQYF
NA	NA	TRBV19	15	TRBJ1-2	TGTGCCAGTAGTGTCGGACAGTCTCCGATCTATGGCTACACCTTC	CASSVGQSPIYGYTF